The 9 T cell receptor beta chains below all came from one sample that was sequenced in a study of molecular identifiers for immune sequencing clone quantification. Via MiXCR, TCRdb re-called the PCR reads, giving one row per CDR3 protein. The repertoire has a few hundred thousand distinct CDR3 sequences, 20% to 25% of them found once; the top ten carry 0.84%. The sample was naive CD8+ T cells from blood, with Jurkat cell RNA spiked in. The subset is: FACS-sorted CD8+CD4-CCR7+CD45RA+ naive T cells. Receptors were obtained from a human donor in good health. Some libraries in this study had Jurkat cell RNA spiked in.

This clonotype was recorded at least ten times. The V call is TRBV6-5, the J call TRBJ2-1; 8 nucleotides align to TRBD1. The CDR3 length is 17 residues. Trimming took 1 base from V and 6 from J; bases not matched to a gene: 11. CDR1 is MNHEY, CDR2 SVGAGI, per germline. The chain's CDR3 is CASSYLRRTGSSNEQFF. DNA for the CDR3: TGTGCCAGCAGTTACTTGAGGCGGACAGGGAGTAGCAATGAGCAGTTCTTC.

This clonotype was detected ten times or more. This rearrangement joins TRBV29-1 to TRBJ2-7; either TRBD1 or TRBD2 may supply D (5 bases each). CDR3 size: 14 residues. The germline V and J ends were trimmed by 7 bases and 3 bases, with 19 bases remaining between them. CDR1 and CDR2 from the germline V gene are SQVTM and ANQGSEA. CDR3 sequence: CSAITGTRIYEQYF. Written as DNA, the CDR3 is TGCAGCGCTATCACCGGGACGAGGATCTACGAGCAGTACTTC.

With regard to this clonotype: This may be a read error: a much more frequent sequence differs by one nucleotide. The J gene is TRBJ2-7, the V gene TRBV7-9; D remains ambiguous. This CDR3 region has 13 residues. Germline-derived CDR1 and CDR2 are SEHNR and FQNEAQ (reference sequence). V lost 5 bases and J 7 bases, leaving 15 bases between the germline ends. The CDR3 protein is CASSRSPVSEQYF. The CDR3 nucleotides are TGTGCCAGCAGCCGATCGCCTGTCTCGGAGCAGTACTTC. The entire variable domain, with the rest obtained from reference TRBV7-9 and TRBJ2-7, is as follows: DTGVSQNPRHKITKRGQNVTFRCDPISEHNRLYWYRQTLGQGPEFLTYFQNEAQLEKSRLLSDRFSAERPKGSFSTLEIQRTEQGDSAMYLCASSRSPVSEQYFGPGTRLTVT.

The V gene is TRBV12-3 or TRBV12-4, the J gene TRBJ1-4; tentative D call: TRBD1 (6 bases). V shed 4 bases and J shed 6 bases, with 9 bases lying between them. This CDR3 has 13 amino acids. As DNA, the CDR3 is TGTGCCAGCAGTTCCTCAGGGGATGAAAAACTGTTTTTT. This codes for CASSSSGDEKLFF.

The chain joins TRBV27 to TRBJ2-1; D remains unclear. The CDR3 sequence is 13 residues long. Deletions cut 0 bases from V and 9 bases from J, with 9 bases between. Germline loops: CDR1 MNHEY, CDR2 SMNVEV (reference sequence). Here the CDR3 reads CASSLSSGREQFF. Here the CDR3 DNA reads TGTGCCAGCAGTTTATCGTCCGGGCGTGAGCAGTTCTTC.

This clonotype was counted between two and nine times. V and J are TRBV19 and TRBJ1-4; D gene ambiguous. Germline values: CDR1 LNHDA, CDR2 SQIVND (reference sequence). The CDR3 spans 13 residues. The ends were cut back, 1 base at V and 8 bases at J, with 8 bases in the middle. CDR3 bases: TGTGCCAGTAGTATAGTTCAAGACGAAAAACTGTTTTTT. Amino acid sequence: CASSIVQDEKLFF. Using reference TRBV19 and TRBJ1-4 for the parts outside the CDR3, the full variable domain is DGGITQSPKYLFRKEGQNVTLSCEQNLNHDAMYWYRQDPGQGLRLIYYSQIVNDFQKGDIAEGYSVSREKKESFPLTVTSAQKNPTAFYLCASSIVQDEKLFFGSGTQLSVL.

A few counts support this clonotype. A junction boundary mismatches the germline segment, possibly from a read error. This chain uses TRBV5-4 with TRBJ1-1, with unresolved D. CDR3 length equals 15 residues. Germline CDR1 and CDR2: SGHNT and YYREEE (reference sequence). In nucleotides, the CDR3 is TGTGCCAGCAAGGACGGTATGTGGGAGAACACTGGAGCTTTCTTT. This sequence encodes CASKDGMWENTGAFF.

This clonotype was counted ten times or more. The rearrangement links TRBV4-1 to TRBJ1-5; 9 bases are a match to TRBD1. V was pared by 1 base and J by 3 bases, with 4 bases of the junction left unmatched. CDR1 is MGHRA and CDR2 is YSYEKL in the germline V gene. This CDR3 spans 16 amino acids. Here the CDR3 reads CASSQGDRDFNQPQHF. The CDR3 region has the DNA TGCGCCAGCAGCCAAGGGGACAGGGACTTCAATCAGCCCCAGCATTTT.

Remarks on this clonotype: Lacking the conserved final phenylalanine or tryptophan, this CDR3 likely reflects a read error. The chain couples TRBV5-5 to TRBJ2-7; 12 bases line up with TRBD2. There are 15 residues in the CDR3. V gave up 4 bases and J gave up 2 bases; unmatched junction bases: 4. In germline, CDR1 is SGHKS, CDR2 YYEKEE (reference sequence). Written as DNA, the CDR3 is TGTGCCAGCAGCACTAGCGGGAGGCCCGCCTACGAGCAGTACCTC. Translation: CASSTSGRPAYEQYL.